These T cell receptor beta chains were read from a single sample in a study of blood T cell repertoires in COVID-19. Repertoires were generated with immunoSEQ multiplex PCR, while TCRdb's copy carries only in-frame clones and drops some. Seen here are about 200,000 clones, about 88% observed once, and the top ten hold around 23%. The specimen was PBMCs or T cells enriched from blood (not recorded which). The receptors derive from a woman aged 40 to 49 in a cohort exposed to, infected with or recovered from COVID-19 (not recorded which). CDR3s include the opening cysteine and the closing phenylalanine or tryptophan. D genes are given only for firm matches. The size of a clone is reported for some rows only, either as once, few or many, or as a class for expanded clones.

clone_size j_call d_call v_call cdr3_aa cdr3_nt
- TRBJ1-6 TRBD1 TRBV6-4 CASSDGTGVSPLHF TGTGCCAGCAGTGACGGGACAGGGGTTTCACCCCTCCACTTT
- TRBJ1-1 TRBD1 TRBV18 CASSPDRGWLGTEAFF TGTGCCAGCTCACCCGACAGGGGGTGGTTGGGGACTGAAGCTTTCTTT
- TRBJ1-5 - TRBV27 CASSSDRSNQPQHF TGTGCCAGCAGTTCCGACAGGAGCAATCAGCCCCAGCATTTT
- TRBJ2-7 - TRBV13 CASSLGRGAGYEQYF TGTGCCAGCAGCTTAGGCCGGGGGGCGGGATACGAGCAGTACTTC
few TRBJ2-7 - TRBV5-5 CASSSGSGGANHF TGTGCCAGCAGCTCGGGGTCGGGGGGCGCAAACCACTTC
- TRBJ1-1 - TRBV10-1 CASSETKWGLGAEAFF TGCGCCAGCAGTGAGACCAAATGGGGGCTTGGGGCTGAAGCTTTCTTT
- TRBJ2-6 - TRBV29-1 CSVSGLSGANVLTF TGCAGCGTCTCGGGACTTTCCGGGGCCAACGTCCTGACTTTC
- TRBJ2-2 TRBD2 TRBV7-8 CASSLKREYNTGELFF TGTGCCAGCAGCTTGAAGCGGGAGTATAACACCGGGGAGCTGTTTTTT
- TRBJ1-4 TRBD1 TRBV28 CASSSLRDRGLGNEKLFF TGTGCCAGCAGTTCCCTTCGGGACAGGGGGCTCGGTAATGAAAAACTGTTTTTT
- TRBJ2-5 TRBD2 TRBV5-4 CASSLRGRGETQYF TGTGCCAGCAGCTTGCGCGGGAGGGGCGAGACCCAGTACTTC
- TRBJ1-5 - TRBV7-8 CASSLIPPAGGGQPQHF TGTGCCAGCAGCTTAATCCCCCCGGCCGGGGGGGGTCAGCCCCAGCATTTT
- TRBJ1-1 - TRBV5-6 CASSWGTWATEAFF TGTGCCAGCAGCTGGGGGACATGGGCCACTGAAGCTTTCTTT
once TRBJ2-7 - TRBV10-3 CAISETGTVGYEQYF TGTGCCATCAGTGAGACAGGGACGGTAGGGTACGAGCAGTACTTC
- TRBJ1-5 TRBD1 TRBV7-2 CASSYRTGGNQPQHF TGTGCCAGCAGCTACAGGACAGGGGGCAATCAGCCCCAGCATTTT
few TRBJ2-7 - TRBV18 CASSPDSYEQYF TGTGCCAGCTCACCTGACAGTTACGAGCAGTACTTC
- TRBJ2-5 - TRBV19 CASSINRGETQYF TGTGCCAGTAGTATCAATCGGGGAGAGACCCAGTACTTC
- TRBJ1-2 TRBD1 TRBV6-5 CASSKTGGEGGYTF TGTGCCAGCAGCAAGACAGGGGGCGAGGGTGGCTACACCTTC
- TRBJ1-2 TRBD1 TRBV2 CASSERGGDRDPYGYTF TGTGCCAGCAGTGAAAGGGGGGGGGACAGGGACCCCTATGGCTACACCTTC
- TRBJ1-4 - TRBV11-2 CASSLREGDKLFF TGTGCCAGCAGTCTTAGAGAGGGGGATAAACTGTTTTTT
- TRBJ1-5 TRBD1 TRBV3-1/TRBV3-2 CASRDRASQPQHF TGTGCCAGCAGGGACAGGGCGAGCCAGCCCCAGCATTTT
- TRBJ2-3 - TRBV6-1 CASSDLHSSSDTQYF TGTGCCAGCAGTGATCTGCACTCTAGCTCAGATACGCAGTATTTT
few TRBJ1-6 - TRBV7-6 CASSLESQGTPLHF TGTGCCAGCAGCTTAGAGTCGCAGGGGACACCCCTCCACTTT
- TRBJ1-6 TRBD1 TRBV30 CAWRDRGNSPLHF TGTGCCTGGAGGGACAGGGGAAATTCACCCCTCCACTTT
few TRBJ1-2 - TRBV5-4 CASSREEGYGYTF TGTGCCAGCAGCCGGGAAGAGGGCTATGGCTACACCTTC
once TRBJ2-1 TRBD1 TRBV5-1 CASSGDRASQFF TGCGCCAGCAGCGGGGACAGGGCTTCTCAGTTCTTC
- TRBJ1-2 - TRBV19 CASISPEHYGYTF TGTGCCAGTATCAGTCCGGAGCACTATGGCTACACCTTC
- TRBJ1-3 - TRBV28 CATVTGQLSGNTIYF TGTGCCACCGTGACGGGACAACTCTCTGGAAACACCATATATTTT
- TRBJ1-6 - TRBV9 CASSDVGPNSPLHF TGTGCCAGCAGCGATGTTGGCCCTAATTCACCCCTCCACTTT
- TRBJ2-5 - TRBV27 CASSLEGQTQETQYF TGTGCCAGCAGTTTAGAGGGACAAACACAAGAGACCCAGTACTTC
- TRBJ2-5 TRBD1 TRBV18 CASSEQGAIPQETQYF TGTGCCAGCTCAGAACAGGGGGCGATCCCCCAAGAGACCCAGTACTTC
- TRBJ2-3 - TRBV7-2 CASSLVLRVTDTQYF TGTGCCAGCAGCTTAGTCCTCAGGGTCACAGATACGCAGTATTTT
- TRBJ1-5 - TRBV27 CASSQQESNQPQHF TGTGCCAGCAGTCAACAGGAGAGCAATCAGCCCCAGCATTTT
- TRBJ1-5 TRBD1 TRBV24-1 CATSTGVGFNQPQHF TGTGCCACCAGCACAGGGGTGGGGTTCAATCAGCCCCAGCATTTT
- TRBJ2-1 TRBD2 TRBV5-5 CASSRPLRTSAHEQFF TGTGCCAGCAGCCGGCCCCTAAGGACTAGCGCCCATGAGCAGTTCTTC
- TRBJ2-5 - TRBV2 CASREVTGFDETQYF TGTGCCAGCAGGGAGGTAACGGGGTTCGATGAGACCCAGTACTTC
- TRBJ2-3 TRBD1 TRBV5-4 CASSKTGVSTDTQYF TGTGCCAGCAGCAAGACAGGGGTTAGCACAGATACGCAGTATTTT
- TRBJ2-7 TRBD2 TRBV14 CASSQGLAYEQYF TGTGCCAGCAGCCAGGGACTAGCCTACGAGCAGTACTTC
- TRBJ2-3 TRBD1 TRBV5-8 CASSPTRQGGNTQYF TGTGCCAGCAGCCCTACTCGACAGGGGGGGAATACGCAGTATTTT
- TRBJ1-1 TRBD1 TRBV28 CASSSELQGRTEAFF TGTGCCAGCAGTTCAGAGTTACAGGGGAGGACTGAAGCTTTCTTT
- TRBJ2-7 - TRBV6-1 CASSEKPGGYEQYF TGTGCCAGCAGTGAAAAGCCAGGGGGGTACGAGCAGTACTTC
- TRBJ1-2 TRBD1 TRBV10-3 CAIRDRDRDMDGYTF TGTGCCATCAGGGACCGGGACAGGGATATGGATGGCTACACCTTC
- TRBJ1-6 - TRBV28 CATGTTRYNSPLHF TGTGCCACCGGGACAACTAGATATAATTCACCCCTCCACTTT
- TRBJ2-3 TRBD2 TRBV27 CASMVSGGVTDTQYF TGTGCCAGCATGGTTAGCGGGGGGGTAACAGATACGCAGTATTTT
- TRBJ2-1 TRBD2 TRBV30 CAWSKKRGLAGVSDEQFF TGTGCCTGGAGTAAAAAGAGGGGACTAGCGGGAGTCTCGGATGAGCAGTTCTTC
- TRBJ2-2 TRBD1 TRBV7-9 CASSAGTGGLTGELFF TGTGCCAGCAGCGCTGGGACAGGGGGCCTCACCGGGGAGCTGTTTTTT
- TRBJ1-1 - TRBV28 CASSLYRGAGTEAFF TGTGCCAGCAGTTTATATCGGGGGGCAGGTACTGAAGCTTTCTTT